The 24 T cell receptor beta chains in this list originate from one sample, sequenced in a study of graft-versus-host responses after intestinal transplantation. Generated by immunoSEQ multiplex PCR, the TCRdb table keeps only in-frame clones and is missing some. This sample carries fewer than 150,000 clones, around 90% of them seen once, and the ten largest clones take around 0.16%. What these receptors recognize is not known. The specimen was unstimulated CD4+ T cells sorted from spleen or lymph node cells, collected before intestinal transplant. These receptors originate from a human donor who received an intestinal transplant.

This clone was detected only once. The V call is TRBV5-6, the J call TRBJ1-6; the D gene is possibly TRBD1 (6 bases). CDR3 length equals 15 residues. The germline V gene has CDR1 SGHDT and CDR2 YYEEEE. The V end was cut by 1 base, the J end by 3 bases, with 8 bases between. The CDR3 sequence is CASSLRGVYNSPLHF. The CDR3 coding sequence is TGTGCCAGCAGCTTGAGGGGGGTCTATAATTCACCCCTCCACTTT.

This clone was picked up one time. The gene calls are TRBV7-9 and TRBJ2-3, with 7 positions matching TRBD1. J was trimmed by 4 bases and V by 2 bases; bases with no gene match: 0. Germline-derived CDR1 and CDR2 are SEHNR and FQNEAQ (reference sequence). This CDR3 is built from 13 residues. The CDR3 protein is CASSLQGADTQYF. The CDR3 DNA sequence: TGTGCCAGCAGCTTACAGGGGGCAGATACGCAGTATTTT.

V is TRBV13 and J is TRBJ1-5; unclear D gene. CDR1 and CDR2 from the germline V gene are PRHDT and FYEKMQ (reference sequence). The CDR3 totals 15 residues. V lost 5 bases and J 4 bases, leaving 15 bases between the germline ends. Here the CDR3 reads CASSNGKVTNQPQHF. In DNA, the CDR3 is TGTGCCAGCAGCAACGGCAAGGTCACTAATCAGCCCCAGCATTTT.

The chain joins TRBV30 to TRBJ1-2; D is ambiguous. The V end was cut by 6 bases, the J end by 4 bases, with 9 bases between. The germline V gene has CDR1 GTSNPN and CDR2 SVGIG (reference sequence). The CDR3 consists of 11 residues. The CDR3 sequence: CACAVIYGYTF. The CDR3 bases are TGTGCCTGCGCAGTCATCTATGGCTACACCTTC. Full variable domain (outside the CDR3, taken from reference TRBV30 and TRBJ1-2): SQTIHQWPATLVQPVGSPLSLECTVEGTSNPNLYWYRQAAGRGLQLLFYSVGIGQISSEVPQNLSASRPQDRQFILSSKKLLLSDSGFYLCACAVIYGYTFGSGTRLTVV.

The gene calls are TRBV7-2 and TRBJ1-2, with D perhaps TRBD1 (5 bases). Germline V gene data show CDR1 as SGHTA and CDR2 as FQGNSA. The CDR3 runs to 13 residues. V lost 3 bases to trimming and J lost 6 bases, with 11 bases between them. CDR3: CASSFWGENGYTF. CDR3 bases: TGTGCCAGCAGCTTCTGGGGGGAAAATGGCTACACCTTC.

This clone turned up a few times. V usage is TRBV7-9 and J usage is TRBJ2-7; D gene unclear. There are 12 residues in the CDR3. Between the trimmed V and J ends, which lost 5 bases and 3 bases, there was a span of 8 bases. In germline, CDR1 is SEHNR, CDR2 FQNEAQ (reference sequence). The CDR3 loop reads CASSGTSYEQYF. CDR3 coding DNA: TGTGCCAGCAGCGGAACAAGCTACGAGCAGTACTTC.

The V gene is TRBV5-1, the J gene TRBJ1-3; D unclear. The CDR3 loop spans 14 amino acids. Looked up from germline, CDR1 is SGHRS and CDR2 is YFSETQ. The V and J ends lost 3 bases and 0 bases respectively, with 7 bases between them. The CDR3 is CASSSTLSGNTIYF. CDR3 in DNA: TGCGCCAGCAGCTCGACACTCTCTGGAAACACCATATATTTT.

The rearrangement uses TRBV20-1 and TRBJ1-1; D not resolved. The CDR3 has 10 residues. With 6 bases removed from V and 8 bases from J, the gap between germline ends came to 10 bases. The germline CDR1 and CDR2 sequences are DFQATT and SNEGSKA (reference sequence). CDR3: CSASESEAFF. In DNA form, the CDR3 reads TGCAGTGCGAGCGAGTCAGAAGCTTTCTTT.

The chain joins TRBV7-9 to TRBJ2-7; a weak D match, TRBD2 (5 bases). Trimming stripped 1 base from V and 6 bases from J, with 19 bases between. Germline-derived CDR1 and CDR2 are SEHNR and FQNEAQ (reference sequence). The CDR3 contains 16 residues. The CDR3 here is CASSLDNRGRWAEQYF. CDR3 nucleotides: TGTGCCAGCAGCTTAGATAACCGGGGTCGTTGGGCCGAGCAGTACTTC.

This chain's CDR3 is CASSDRVSTGELFF. CDR3 nucleotides: TGTGCCAGCAGTGACAGGGTTAGCACCGGGGAGCTGTTTTTT. This chain joins TRBV2 and TRBJ2-2, with D tentatively TRBD1 (5 bases). The V gene's germline CDR1 is SNHLY and CDR2 FYNNEI. The CDR3 has 14 residues. The V end was cut by 3 bases, the J end by 4 bases, with 9 bases between.

The gene calls are TRBV2 and TRBJ2-1; TRBD2 agrees at 8 bases. Per the germline V gene, CDR1 is SNHLY and CDR2 is FYNNEI. The CDR3 runs to 14 residues. In DNA form, the CDR3 reads TGTGTCACGAGAGCGGGAGCATACGTCGATGAGCAGTTCTTC. Its translation: CVTRAGAYVDEQFF.

This clone was counted a single time. The chain combines TRBV5-6 with TRBJ1-1; D remains ambiguous. Germline V gene lookup returns CDR1 SGHDT and CDR2 YYEEEE. The CDR3 length is 16 residues. Trimming pared 2 bases from V and 2 bases from J, leaving 16 bases between. The CDR3: CASSFMETTANTEAFF. The CDR3 nucleotides are TGTGCCAGCAGCTTCATGGAAACTACAGCCAACACTGAAGCTTTCTTT.

The chain links TRBV7-2 to TRBJ2-3; no definite D call. V was trimmed by 5 bases and J by 3 bases, leaving 15 bases between them. Per germline, CDR1 SGHTA and CDR2 FQGNSA. CDR3 length: 15 amino acids. CDR3 nucleotides: TGTGCCAGCAGCCCTGACACGGTTGGGACAGATACGCAGTATTTT. Protein product: CASSPDTVGTDTQYF.

The chain recombines TRBV5-1 with TRBJ1-2; D is ambiguous. Trimming pared 3 bases from V and 4 bases from J, leaving 7 bases between. Germline CDR1 reads SGHRS; CDR2 reads YFSETQ. The CDR3 sequence is 12 residues long. The CDR3 is CASSSGTYGYTF. DNA of the CDR3: TGCGCCAGCAGCTCCGGTACCTATGGCTACACCTTC.

The genes are TRBV4-1 and TRBJ1-6, with 7 bases lining up with TRBD1. Germline-derived CDR1 and CDR2 are MGHRA and YSYEKL. J gave up 7 bases and V 5 bases, and 8 bases lay outside the gene matches. The CDR3 is 15 residues long. CDR3 sequence reads: CASSTGAGKNSPLHF. The CDR3 coding sequence is TGCGCCAGCAGCACAGGGGCGGGAAAAAATTCACCCCTCCACTTT.

Notes on this clone: Germline and junction disagree at one end, which may indicate a read error. The chain uses TRBV2 and TRBJ2-2, with unresolved D. The CDR3 covers 11 residues. The germline CDR1 and CDR2 sequences are SNHLY and FYNNEI. For the CDR3, the DNA is TGTGCCGGCAGTTTTACCGGGGAGCTGTTTTTT. It specifies CAGSFTGELFF.

V gene TRBV2 combines with J gene TRBJ1-6; TRBD1 matches at 9 bases. This CDR3 contains 14 residues. The germline V gene has CDR1 SNHLY and CDR2 FYNNEI. With 5 bases clipped from V and 10 bases from J, the junction kept 6 bases outside the gene matches. CDR3 amino acids: CASSTDRGFSPLHF. CDR3 coding DNA: TGTGCCAGCAGTACTGACAGGGGGTTCTCACCCCTCCACTTT. The whole variable domain, remainder taken from reference TRBV2 and TRBJ1-6, is EPEVTQTPSHQVTQMGQEVILRCVPISNHLYFYWYRQILGQKVEFLVSFYNNEISEKSEIFDDQFSVERPDGSNFTLKIRSTKLEDSAMYFCASSTDRGFSPLHFGNGTRLTVT.

The chain links TRBV18 to TRBJ2-7; 10 bases match TRBD2. Germline V lookup: CDR1 KGHSH, CDR2 LQKENI. The length of the CDR3 is 15 residues. V shed 6 bases and J 0 bases; nucleotides not matched to a gene: 5. The CDR3 DNA reads TGTGCCAGCTCCCCTAGCGGGGGCGACTCCTACGAGCAGTACTTC. Translation: CASSPSGGDSYEQYF.

This chain joins TRBV6-1 and TRBJ2-3; D is unclear. The germline CDR1 and CDR2 sequences are MNHNS and SASEGT. The V gene lost 6 bases and the J gene lost 0 bases, with 4 bases spanning the gap. The CDR3 runs to 12 residues. The CDR3 DNA reads as TGTGCCAGCAGGGCCAGCACAGATACGCAGTATTTT. Its translation is CASRASTDTQYF.

The CDR3 bases are TGTGCCACCAGCTTTACAGGGAACACTGAAGCTTTCTTT. Its translation: CATSFTGNTEAFF. The chain recombines TRBV15 with TRBJ1-1; D might be TRBD1 (5 bases). The V end was cut by 5 bases, the J end by 1 base, with 8 bases between. This CDR3 is built from 13 residues. CDR1 and CDR2 (germline): LNHNV, YYDKDF (reference sequence).

This sequence joins TRBV4-1 and TRBJ2-4; D call uncertain. Trimming took off 3 bases at V and 5 bases at J, with 8 bases between the two ends. Germline CDR1 reads MGHRA; CDR2 reads YSYEKL. The CDR3 is 13 amino acids. CDR3: CASSHDMENIQYF. The CDR3 DNA is TGCGCCAGCAGCCACGACATGGAAAACATTCAGTACTTC.

V is TRBV9 and J is TRBJ1-1; possible D gene TRBD1, 5 bases. Germline V CDR1 and CDR2: SGDLS, YYNGEE. The V end was cut by 0 bases, the J end by 8 bases, with 8 bases between. The CDR3 is 12 amino acids. CDR3 in DNA: TGTGCCAGCAGCGTAGGGGGACGGGAAGCTTTCTTT. Translating gives CASSVGGREAFF.

The V call is TRBV10-2, the J call TRBJ2-3; D gene ambiguous. Germline V gene lookup returns CDR1 WSHSY and CDR2 SAAADI. The CDR3 extends over 12 amino acids. V lost 0 bases, J lost 2 bases, and 0 bases lay in between. Here the CDR3 reads CASSESTDTQYF. In DNA form, the CDR3 reads TGCGCCAGCAGTGAGTCCACAGATACGCAGTATTTT.

The chain carries TRBV5-5 and TRBJ2-5; no definite D call. Gene TRBJ2-7 matches the end of the DNA better, so the J call may be wrong. This CDR3 region has 17 residues. Germline CDR1 is SGHKS and CDR2 is YYEKEE (reference sequence). As DNA, the CDR3 is TGTGCCAGCAGCTTTAGAGAGTCTGTCGGTAGCTCCTACGAGCAGTACTTC. This encodes CASSFRESVGSSYEQYF.